The 26 T cell receptor beta chains presented below share a single source sample, sequenced in a study of cytomegalovirus exposure and HLA in healthy donors. PCR primers comprised 60 Vbeta and 13 Jbeta primers. Only in-frame clones appear in the TCRdb table, and some are missing; sequencing was by immunoSEQ multiplex PCR. The repertoire holds around 130,000 clones, with over 60% as singletons. The sequencing sample was made of PBMCs. The receptors shown here come from a human donor in good health.

This sequence joins TRBV5-1 and TRBJ2-3; 7 nucleotides agree with TRBD2. V gave up 3 bases and J gave up 7 bases; unmatched junction bases: 5. The germline V gene encodes CDR1 SGHRS and CDR2 YFSETQ. The CDR3 length is 13 residues. The chain's CDR3 is CASSSGTTYTQYF. CDR3 coding DNA: TGCGCCAGCAGCTCCGGGACTACCTATACGCAGTATTTT.

V usage is TRBV14 and J usage is TRBJ2-3, with 7 bases lining up with TRBD1. V trimming: 4 bases; J trimming: 0 bases; junction bases outside the gene matches: 7. The germline CDR1 and CDR2 sequences are SGHDN and FVKESK. This CDR3 contains 16 residues. The CDR3 loop reads CASSPIQGTSTDTQYF. The CDR3 DNA sequence: TGTGCCAGCAGCCCTATACAGGGGACGAGCACAGATACGCAGTATTTT. Drawing the rest from reference TRBV14 and TRBJ2-3, the complete variable domain is EAGVTQFPSHSVIEKGQTVTLRCDPISGHDNLYWYRRVMGKEIKFLLHFVKESKQDESGMPNNRFLAERTGGTYSTLKVQPAELEDSGVYFCASSPIQGTSTDTQYFGPGTRLTVL.

The DNA for the CDR3 is TGTGCCAGCAGTCCACCGACGAGCGTTAATTCACCCCTCCACTTT. Its protein is CASSPPTSVNSPLHF. The chain links TRBV6-6 to TRBJ1-6; D gene unclear. V was clipped by 5 bases and J by 6 bases, with 14 bases between them. Germline assignment: CDR1 MNHNY and CDR2 SVGAGI (reference sequence). CDR3 length: 15 amino acids.

The chain joins TRBV4-1 to TRBJ1-1; D may be TRBD1 (5 bases). CDR1 is MGHRA, CDR2 YSYEKL, per germline. Trimming cost V 4 bases and J 1 base, with 13 bases left between them. The CDR3 covers 15 residues. The CDR3 reads CASSPLWGGNTEAFF. The CDR3 nucleotides are TGCGCCAGCAGCCCCTTGTGGGGGGGGAACACTGAAGCTTTCTTT.

The chain links TRBV5-8 to TRBJ2-3; no reliable D call. This CDR3 comprises 15 residues. The ends were cut back, 4 bases at V and 0 bases at J, with 12 bases in the middle. Germline V CDR1 and CDR2: SGHTS, YDEGEE. In nucleotides, the CDR3 is TGTGCCAGCAGCCAGCAGGCCATAAGCACAGATACGCAGTATTTT. Amino acid sequence: CASSQQAISTDTQYF.

V is TRBV6-6 and J is TRBJ1-4; TRBD1 might be the D (6 bases). Germline values: CDR1 MNHNY, CDR2 SVGAGI (reference sequence). The V end lost 8 bases, the J end lost 8 bases, and 24 bases lay between the germline ends. The CDR3 has 16 residues. CDR3 DNA sequence: TGTGCCAGCCGAATAGGGACACCCTTCCTTAGGGAAAAACTGTTTTTT. Translation gives CASRIGTPFLREKLFF.

This clone occurred once. The chain is built from TRBV27 and TRBJ2-2; a possible D gene is TRBD2 (6 bases). Trimming took 6 bases from V and 1 from J, leaving 12 bases between them. The germline V gene encodes CDR1 MNHEY and CDR2 SMNVEV (reference sequence). The CDR3 is 15 residues long. The CDR3 spells CASSSGLRNTGELFF. CDR3 nucleotides: TGTGCCAGCAGCTCGGGACTCCGGAACACCGGGGAGCTGTTTTTT.

The chain has TRBV28 and TRBJ1-2; 7 bases match TRBD1. Germline V gene lookup returns CDR1 MDHEN and CDR2 SYDVKM. The V and J ends lost 8 bases and 11 bases, in that order; junction bases with no gene match: 11. The CDR3 covers 12 residues. The CDR3 region has the DNA TGTGCCAGCTTAAAAGAGGGGGCGCGGTACACCTTC. Amino acid sequence: CASLKEGARYTF.

The V gene is TRBV5-1, the J gene TRBJ1-2; D may be TRBD1 (5 bases). The germline V gene has CDR1 SGHRS and CDR2 YFSETQ. This CDR3 contains 14 residues. V lost 4 bases and J 8 bases, leaving 18 bases between the germline ends. The DNA of the CDR3 is TGCGCCAGCAGCGGGGGAGGAGAGATCGACGGCTACACCTTC. It encodes CASSGGGEIDGYTF.

V gene TRBV29-1 combines with J gene TRBJ1-1; D gene ambiguous. The CDR3 length is 12 residues. Germline assignment: CDR1 SQVTM and CDR2 ANQGSEA. V was trimmed by 7 bases and J by 1 base, leaving 10 bases between them. CDR3 in amino acids: CSGSRRNTEAFF. The CDR3 bases are TGCAGCGGGAGTAGGCGGAACACTGAAGCTTTCTTT.

CDR3 in amino acids: CASSLVGYEQYF. The CDR3 DNA follows: TGTGCCAGCAGCTTAGTCGGGTACGAGCAGTACTTC. The genes are TRBV7-6 and TRBJ2-7; D gene unclear. Between the trimmed V and J ends, which lost 1 base and 4 bases, there was a span of 5 bases. Germline CDR1 SGHVS, CDR2 FNYEAQ. The CDR3 contains 12 residues.

This rearrangement joins TRBV14 to TRBJ2-7; D gene ambiguous. CDR3 size: 13 residues. Trimming removed 0 bases from V and 3 bases from J, with 6 bases in between. Per the germline V gene, CDR1 is SGHDN and CDR2 is FVKESK. The CDR3 region has the DNA TGTGCCAGCAGCCAAGATAGAGACTACGAGCAGTACTTC. Amino acid sequence: CASSQDRDYEQYF.

The chain employs TRBV7-6 and TRBJ2-5, with 7 bases identical to TRBD2. This CDR3 contains 15 residues. With 5 bases clipped from V and 2 bases from J, the junction kept 8 bases outside the gene matches. Germline V gene lookup returns CDR1 SGHVS and CDR2 FNYEAQ. As DNA, the CDR3 is TGTGCCAGCAGCGGACTCCCGGGACTACAAGAGACCCAGTACTTC. It specifies CASSGLPGLQETQYF.

V and J are TRBV18 and TRBJ2-7; tentative D call: TRBD2 (5 bases). Trimming took 3 bases from V and 4 from J, leaving 19 bases between them. This CDR3 has 16 residues. Per germline, CDR1 KGHSH and CDR2 LQKENI. Written as DNA, the CDR3 is TGTGCCAGCTCACCTAGTTTTCGGACTTTTAGTTACGAGCAGTACTTC. The encoded protein is CASSPSFRTFSYEQYF.

The chain couples TRBV6-1 to TRBJ2-6; D is undetermined. V dropped 8 bases and J dropped 0 bases, with 8 bases sitting between them. The CDR3 totals 14 residues. The germline V gene has CDR1 MNHNS and CDR2 SASEGT. The CDR3 DNA reads TGTGCCAGCGAACCGGGCTCTGGGGCCAACGTCCTGACTTTC. This gives the protein CASEPGSGANVLTF.

V and J are TRBV6-1 and TRBJ1-5, with D hard to call. Between the trimmed V and J ends, which lost 7 bases and 6 bases, there was a span of 10 bases. The CDR3 extends over 12 amino acids. In germline, CDR1 is MNHNS, CDR2 SASEGT. This chain's CDR3 is CASTDPGQPQHF. CDR3 in DNA: TGTGCCAGCACCGACCCAGGTCAGCCCCAGCATTTT.

This clone showed up just a few times. The rearrangement joins TRBV6-1 to TRBJ2-2; perhaps TRBD1 as D (6 bases). The CDR3 consists of 15 residues. V was cut by 5 bases and J by 5 bases, with 15 bases left in between. The germline CDR1 and CDR2 sequences are MNHNS and SASEGT. CDR3 sequence reads: CASSSTQGSTGELFF. The DNA for the CDR3 is TGTGCCAGCAGTTCCACACAGGGCAGTACCGGGGAGCTGTTTTTT.

The V call is TRBV11-2, the J call TRBJ2-7, with D perhaps TRBD2 (5 bases). This CDR3 spans 14 amino acids. Trimming cost V 0 bases and J 3 bases, with 9 bases left between them. Germline lookup yields CDR1 SGHAT and CDR2 FQNNGV. CDR3 coding DNA: TGTGCCAGCAGCTTAGAAGGGAGCTACTACGAGCAGTACTTC. This codes for CASSLEGSYYEQYF. Drawing the rest from reference TRBV11-2 and TRBJ2-7, the complete variable domain is EAGVAQSPRYKIIEKRQSVAFWCNPISGHATLYWYQQILGQGPKLLIQFQNNGVVDDSQLPKDRFSAERLKGVDSTLKIQPAKLEDSAVYLCASSLEGSYYEQYFGPGTRLTVT.

This clone was detected a few times. The chain couples TRBV6-6 to TRBJ1-5; TRBD1 matches at 7 bases. The CDR3 runs to 14 residues. After removal of 6 bases from V and 5 bases from J, the junction contained 7 bases not matched to a gene. Germline CDR1 MNHNY, CDR2 SVGAGI (reference sequence). The CDR3 DNA is TGTGCCAGCAGACCCCGACAGGGCGATCAGCCCCAGCATTTT. This translates into CASRPRQGDQPQHF.

The rearrangement joins TRBV28 to TRBJ1-2; D remains ambiguous. The germline V and J ends were trimmed by 6 bases and 2 bases, with 4 bases remaining between them. CDR1 and CDR2 (germline): MDHEN, SYDVKM. The CDR3 has 11 amino acids. CDR3 DNA sequence: TGTGCCAGCAGCCGGAACTATGGCTACACCTTC. Translating gives CASSRNYGYTF.

This clone has just a few counts. The chain's CDR3 is CASSIGAGSGNTIYF. For the CDR3, the DNA is TGTGCCAGTAGTATCGGCGCAGGCTCTGGAAACACCATATATTTT. The gene calls are TRBV19 and TRBJ1-3, with unresolved D. V dropped 3 bases and J dropped 0 bases, with 9 bases sitting between them. Germline assignment: CDR1 LNHDA and CDR2 SQIVND (reference sequence). The CDR3 is 15 residues long.

This chain joins TRBV4-1 and TRBJ2-7; D is perhaps TRBD1 (7 bases). Germline CDR1 and CDR2: MGHRA and YSYEKL. The germline V and J ends were trimmed by 3 bases and 3 bases, with 15 bases remaining between them. The CDR3 spans 15 residues. The CDR3, as DNA: TGCGCCAGCAGCCAGGGGGGACAGCAGGTCTACGAGCAGTACTTC. This sequence encodes CASSQGGQQVYEQYF.

This clone was seen just once. The chain is built from TRBV19 and TRBJ2-5; 9 nucleotides agree with TRBD2. The CDR3 consists of 15 residues. V gave up 4 bases and J gave up 0 bases; unmatched junction bases: 3. Germline CDR1 reads LNHDA; CDR2 reads SQIVND (reference sequence). This CDR3 reads CASSKTSGNQETQYF. CDR3 nucleotides: TGTGCCAGTAGTAAGACTAGCGGAAACCAAGAGACCCAGTACTTC.

The table lists this clone with many counts. The V gene is TRBV10-2, the J gene TRBJ2-7; 7 positions agree with TRBD2. In germline, CDR1 is WSHSY, CDR2 SAAADI. CDR3 length: 13 amino acids. Germline trimming cut 11 bases from V and 4 bases from J; bases unmatched to any gene: 11. The CDR3 bases are TGCGCCGCCGGGGCCGCGGGGGTTTACGAGCAGTACTTC. This codes for CAAGAAGVYEQYF.

The chain carries TRBV29-1 and TRBJ2-3; no definite D call. The CDR3 sequence is 11 residues long. V lost 6 bases and J 0 bases, leaving 4 bases between the germline ends. Per germline, CDR1 SQVTM and CDR2 ANQGSEA. The CDR3 sequence is CSVTSTDTQYF. The CDR3 DNA follows: TGCAGCGTAACTAGCACAGATACGCAGTATTTT.

The rearrangement joins TRBV19 to TRBJ1-3; D gene ambiguous. V lost 5 bases and J 8 bases, leaving 10 bases between the germline ends. This CDR3 has 12 residues. CDR1 and CDR2 from the germline V gene are LNHDA and SQIVND (reference sequence). Here the CDR3 DNA reads TGTGCCAGTAGTTGGAATGCGGACACCATATATTTT. This sequence encodes CASSWNADTIYF.